This T cell receptor beta chain was found in a study of vaccination and CD4 T cells after COVID-19. Whole-study context: From HCoV-229E, HCoV-OC43, HCoV-NL63 and SARS-CoV-2, overlapping spike peptides were used to stimulate the cells.

On this clonotype: Its antigen is unidentified.

Germline V CDR1 and CDR2: MNHNS, SASEGT. This CDR3 is 15 amino acids long. Losses at the gene ends were 1 base for V and 3 bases for J; bases not matched to a gene: 3. The Oncomine TCR Beta short-read assay was what sequenced the DNA obtained from cultured CD4+ T cells. Researchers extracted genomic DNA from CD4+ T cells that had been cultured. TCRdb fed the PCR reads into MiXCR, producing one record per CDR3 protein. The sample holds under 15,000 distinct CDR3 sequences, approximately 76% seen once. Treatment: roughly 11-day PBMC culture with coronavirus spike peptide pools or control peptides (ViraFEST assay). TCRs were sequenced by ViraFEST after antigen-specific T cells had been expanded with peptide pools. Convalescent patients tested SARS-CoV-2 PCR positive from March to December 2020, before Alpha, Beta and Delta emerged.

Sequenced material: CD4+ T cells from blood, cultured in vitro. The rearrangement uses TRBV6-1 and TRBJ2-3; 8 bases align to TRBD2. The origin of this receptor is a human donor who had recovered from COVID-19. CDR3 nucleotide sequence: TGTGCCAGCAGTGAAGTGTTAGCGGGGACAGATACGCAGTATTTT. Protein sequence: CASSEVLAGTDTQYF.